This TCR beta chain was retrieved from a study of cytomegalovirus exposure and HLA in healthy donors. General observations from the study: When analyzed later, the rates of TCR association showed variation by HLA locus, with DRB1 the most and HLA-C the fewest. There were some public TCRs occurring in many donors, but most TCR sequences were rare. Most CMV-associated TCR beta chains were later found to appear HLA-restricted.

The PCR employed 60 Vbeta primers together with 13 Jbeta primers. Sequenced by immunoSEQ multiplex PCR; TCRdb stores in-frame clones only, minus some. In the table there are under 150,000 clones, roughly 79% of which are singletons. Germline CDR1 GTSNPN, CDR2 SVGIG (reference sequence). The CDR3 is made up of 14 amino acids. Trimming removed 7 bases from V and 6 bases from J, with 18 bases in between. About this clone: The antigen remains undetermined.

The chain couples TRBV30 to TRBJ2-2, with a tentative D call TRBD1 (6 bases). The clonotype was recovered from a young man in good health and CMV-seronegative. Sequencing was carried out using PBMCs. The CDR3 protein is CASKGEGDAGELFF. CDR3 bases: TGTGCCTCTAAGGGGGAAGGGGACGCCGGGGAGCTGTTTTTT.